This T cell receptor beta chain comes out of a study of PD-1 blockade in mismatch repair-deficient tumors. The overall study: All were previously treated, progressing patients with approximately 11 mismatch repair-deficient cancer types. Findings and caveats of the study: Tumor-resident clones, often absent from pretreatment blood, expanded after pembrolizumab and then contracted.

The CDR3 totals 19 residues. CDR1 MNHEY and CDR2 SMNVEV come from the germline V gene (reference sequence). V lost 0 bases and J lost 4; bases outside the gene matches: 12. This clone was observed once. Its antigen is still unknown. Some clones are missing from TCRdb's copy, which holds only in-frame ones; the method was immunoSEQ multiplex PCR. The table includes around 120,000 clones, more than 70% detected once. TCR sequencing covered a few patients who responded to pembrolizumab. The chain links TRBV27 to TRBJ2-1; 10 bases fit TRBD2. Material: peripheral blood, obtained approximately 69 weeks after starting pembrolizumab. This TCR was sampled from an adult with mismatch repair-deficient cancer. For the CDR3, the DNA is TGTGCCAGCAGTTTATCGGGCTTAGCGGGAGGTCTAGGGTACAATGAGCAGTTCTTC. The encoded protein is CASSLSGLAGGLGYNEQFF.